This T cell receptor (beta chain) was observed in a study of T-cell reconstitution after alpha-beta-depleted transplantation in children. This clonotype came up a few times. Unique molecular identifiers were used to barcode this TCRbeta library. TCRdb reprocessed the PCR reads with MiXCR, giving one entry per CDR3 protein. The data show some 340,000 distinct CDR3 sequences, about a tenth seen once. The CDR3 spans 14 residues. V gave up 6 bases and J gave up 0 bases, with 12 bases separating them. Source: PBMCs from the stem cell graft donor, taken from the stem cell graft. This chain joins TRBV12-3 or TRBV12-4 and TRBJ2-7, with D possibly TRBD1 on 5 matching bases. The TCR comes from a human donor who donated a stem cell graft to a child with acute lymphoblastic leukemia. The CDR3 reads CASRAGQNSYEQYF. The CDR3 DNA sequence: TGTGCCAGCAGAGCTGGACAAAACTCCTACGAGCAGTACTTC.